Given below is one T cell receptor beta chain in context. The data originate from a study of cytomegalovirus exposure and HLA in healthy donors. The wider study: Unique TCRs from HLA-typed donors, 65 million to 85 million of them, were held in an early data release.

The V and J ends lost 4 bases and 8 bases, in that order; junction bases with no gene match: 4. Per the germline V gene, CDR1 is SGHRS and CDR2 is YFSETQ. The CDR3 is 13 amino acids. Vbeta (60) and Jbeta (13) primers were used in the PCR. The table came from immunoSEQ multiplex PCR; TCRdb's copy has only in-frame clones and leaves some out. The sample lists 150,000 to 200,000 clones, roughly 87% seen once, with roughly 4.5% in the top ten. Sequencing input: PBMCs. This receptor was obtained from a man aged 50 to 60 in good health and CMV-seropositive. The chain combines TRBV5-1 with TRBJ1-4; 8 positions match TRBD1. CDR3 nucleotide sequence: TGCGCCAGCAGCCTCCGGGACAGGGAAAAACTGTTTTTT. Amino acid sequence: CASSLRDREKLFF.